What follows describes a single T cell receptor (beta chain). What it binds is unknown. This specimen belongs to a study of shared clonotypes between healthy human individuals. Study results and limitations: Generally, naive subsets (rather than memory subsets) showed larger estimated richness. Relative to clonotypes present in all four donors, those not shared had lower generation probabilities. It was observed that approximately 5% of naive CD4 clonotypes were shared across a few donors.

This table comes from immunoSEQ multiplex PCR, and its TCRdb copy is limited to in-frame clones, with some not included. In the table there are about 1 million clones, around 76% of which are singletons. Study donors comprised healthy, HIV-negative adults devoid of recent acute infection or vaccination. CDR1 and CDR2 from the germline V gene are SGHTA and FQGNSA. V gave up 4 bases and J gave up 3 bases, with 13 bases separating them. This CDR3 contains 15 residues. This TCR was sampled from a man aged 18 to 29 in good health. The rearrangement joins TRBV7-2 to TRBJ2-1; no definite D call. Sequencing input: memory CD4+ T cells sorted from blood. Subset defined: CD45RA-negative fraction. CDR3 nucleotide sequence: TGTGCCAGCAGCTCCTCCGGGCTGATCTACAATGAGCAGTTCTTC. Its protein product is CASSSSGLIYNEQFF.